The subject of this entry is one TCR beta chain. Its antigen is undetermined. This record belongs to a study of CD8 T cells in Susac syndrome. Study-wide findings and caveats: The study's TCR sequencing and HLA analysis covered a relatively small number of individuals, and the study acknowledged this.

The RNA, about 0.45 to 1 ug, was put through reverse transcription using random hexamers. Amplification of the TCR beta CDR3 was carried out by immunoSEQ multiplex PCR, which spanned a total of 54 Vbeta and 13 Jbeta segments. TCRdb re-called the immunoSEQ multiplex PCR reads through MiXCR, storing one row per CDR3 protein. This sample has 400,000 to 550,000 distinct CDR3 sequences; 85% to 90% occur once, and the top ten carry under 0.15%. Germline lookup yields CDR1 DFQATT and CDR2 SNEGSKA (reference sequence). Trimming removed 6 bases from V and 1 base from J, with 15 bases in between. The CDR3 runs to 14 residues.

The specimen was CD8+ T cells from PBMCs. The TCR sequence derives from a human donor with multiple sclerosis. This rearrangement joins TRBV20-1 to TRBJ1-1; tentatively, D is TRBD1 (5 bases). CDR3 amino acids: CSALGTGGNTEAFF. The CDR3 nucleotides read TGCAGTGCCCTTGGAACAGGCGGGAACACTGAAGCTTTCTTT.